This T cell receptor beta chain was obtained from a study of beta chain features in type 1 diabetes. Study in general: Investigators examined under 140 million sorted cells across all samples. General study points: Among patients, naive, central memory and Treg TCRB repertoires appeared more similar than among healthy donors. In cDNA sequencing, cells with high TCR expression could be over-represented.

This clone has just a few counts. Its matching antigen is unknown. Expressed TCRB transcripts got sequenced, as all isolated RNA was reverse transcribed. Repertoires were generated with immunoSEQ multiplex PCR, while TCRdb's copy carries only in-frame clones and drops some. The data contain just over 600,000 clones, 15% of them singletons. V gave up 4 bases and J gave up 4 bases, with 18 bases separating them. Germline loops: CDR1 SGDLS, CDR2 YYNGEE. The CDR3 runs to 16 residues. Each sorted fraction was over 95% pure. The chain employs TRBV9 and TRBJ2-1; D is possibly TRBD1 or TRBD2 (5 bases each). The receptor comes from a man aged 18 to 29 in good health. Specimen: naive CD4+ T cells from blood. The CDR3 bases are TGTGCCAGCAGCCCCCCCCCGGGGCGAGAGTACAATGAGCAGTTCTTC. It translates to CASSPPPGREYNEQFF.